This entry features one TCR beta chain sequence. The antigen remains undetermined. The data were taken from a study of T-cell memory formation after mild COVID-19. Study-level information: The study found TCR clusters largely donor specific. Study-wide results and limits: Clones that contracted from day 15 to 85 were balanced CD4/CD8, while later expanders leaned CD4+. Certain responding clones were present in pre-infection memory, suggesting participation of cross-reactive memory.

Researchers used 5'RACE with constant-segment primers to make TCR alpha and TCR beta cDNA libraries that carry sample barcodes and UMIs. TCRdb analysed the 5' RACE reads with MiXCR anew, one entry per CDR3 protein. Of over 120,000 distinct CDR3 sequences listed, about 5.5% were seen once; the top ten hold approximately 2%. Germline V gene lookup returns CDR1 SGHRS and CDR2 YFSETQ. Trimming took off 3 bases at V and 2 bases at J, with 14 bases between the two ends. The CDR3 covers 15 residues. This chain uses TRBV5-1 with TRBJ1-2, with D tentatively TRBD1 (5 bases). What was sequenced was PBMCs or a T cell subset sorted from them (not recorded which). The TCR originated in an adult woman who had mild COVID-19 (a few samples of this study predate the infection). Cell type and time point are not known. CDR3 in amino acids: CASSYEGRVNYGYTF. CDR3 nucleotides: TGCGCCAGCAGCTATGAGGGCAGGGTAAACTATGGCTACACCTTC. Combining the CDR3 with reference TRBV5-1 and TRBJ1-2 gives the whole variable domain KAGVTQTPRYLIKTRGQQVTLSCSPISGHRSVSWYQQTPGQGLQFLFEYFSETQRNKGNFPGRFSGRQFSNSRSEMNVSTLELGDSALYLCASSYEGRVNYGYTFGSGTRLTVV.